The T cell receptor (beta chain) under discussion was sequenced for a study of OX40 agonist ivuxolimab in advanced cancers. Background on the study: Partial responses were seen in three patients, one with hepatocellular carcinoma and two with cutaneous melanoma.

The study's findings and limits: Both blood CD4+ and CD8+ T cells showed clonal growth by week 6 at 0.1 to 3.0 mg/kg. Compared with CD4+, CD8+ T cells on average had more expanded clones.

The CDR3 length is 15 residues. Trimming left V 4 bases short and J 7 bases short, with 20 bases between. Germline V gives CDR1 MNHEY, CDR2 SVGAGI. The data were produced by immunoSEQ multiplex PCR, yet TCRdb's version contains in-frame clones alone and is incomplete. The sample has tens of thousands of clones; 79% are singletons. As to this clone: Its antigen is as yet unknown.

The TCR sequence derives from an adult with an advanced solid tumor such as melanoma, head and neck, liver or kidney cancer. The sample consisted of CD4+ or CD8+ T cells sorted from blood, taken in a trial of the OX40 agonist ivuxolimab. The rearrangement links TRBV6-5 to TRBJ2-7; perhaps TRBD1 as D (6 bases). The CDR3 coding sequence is TGTGCCAGCAGTTTGGCAGGGGCCATAGGCGGGGAGCAGTACTTC. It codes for CASSLAGAIGGEQYF.